This T cell receptor (beta chain) was sequenced for a study of CD8+CD57+ T cells in acquired aplastic anemia. About the research overall: Mean yield of DNA from sorted CD4+ and CD8+ cells was approximately 3 ug. Study-wide points: Patients and controls shared 25 to 30 CD8+ CDR3 sequences. Between the patient and control groups, CD8+ Simpson's diversity did not differ significantly.

This CDR3 region has 16 residues. Germline lookup yields CDR1 MDHEN and CDR2 SYDVKM. V was pared by 5 bases and J by 3 bases, with 20 bases between. The study profiled TCR beta VDJ and CDR3 using genomic DNA as template. In TCRdb, the reads were re-called with MiXCR into one record per CDR3 protein. The sample includes approximately 170,000 distinct CDR3 sequences, 50% to 55% of them seen just once. In its sample, this clonotype was seen many times. Its antigen is not known. The specimen was sorted CD4+, CD8+, or CD8+CD57+ T cells (not recorded which) from PBMCs. V gene TRBV28 combines with J gene TRBJ2-7; D call uncertain. This TCR was sampled from a human donor in good health, serving as a control. The CDR3 reads CASSPPGLVGSYEQYF. Written as DNA, the CDR3 is TGTGCCAGCAGTCCACCCGGTTTGGTTGGTAGCTACGAGCAGTACTTC. The full variable domain, rest sourced from reference TRBV28 and TRBJ2-7, is DVKVTQSSRYLVKRTGEKVFLECVQDMDHENMFWYRQDPGLGLRLIYFSYDVKMKEKGDIPEGYSVSREKKERFSLILESASTNQTSMYLCASSPPGLVGSYEQYFGPGTRLTVT.